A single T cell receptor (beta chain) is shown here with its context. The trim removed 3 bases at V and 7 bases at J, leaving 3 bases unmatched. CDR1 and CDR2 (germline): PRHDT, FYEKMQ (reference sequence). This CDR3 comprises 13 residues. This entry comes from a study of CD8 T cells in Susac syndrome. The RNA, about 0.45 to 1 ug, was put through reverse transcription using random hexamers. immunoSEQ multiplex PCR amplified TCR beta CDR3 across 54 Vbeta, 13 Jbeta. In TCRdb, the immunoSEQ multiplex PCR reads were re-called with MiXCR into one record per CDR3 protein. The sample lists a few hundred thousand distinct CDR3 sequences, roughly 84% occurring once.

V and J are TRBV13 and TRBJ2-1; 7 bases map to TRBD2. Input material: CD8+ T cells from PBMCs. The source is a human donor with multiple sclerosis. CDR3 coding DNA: TGTGCCAGCAGCTTGACTAGCCCTAATGAGCAGTTCTTC. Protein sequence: CASSLTSPNEQFF.